This entry describes one T cell receptor beta chain. The ends lost 5 bases at V and 5 bases at J; junction bases unmatched: 6. There are 14 residues in the CDR3. The germline gives CDR1 MNHNY, CDR2 SVGAGI (reference sequence). Combining a sample-barcoded 5' primer with a J-beta primer mix, a second PCR ran for roughly 6 to 12 cycles. All samples yielded 3 million or more CDR3-containing paired-end reads. TCRdb re-analysed the 5' RACE reads in MiXCR, keeping a single row per CDR3 protein. The repertoire holds 850,000 to 1,000,000 distinct CDR3 sequences, with 45% to 50% as singletons. The sample originates from a study of blood T cells in healthy people across ages.

Sequencing was done on a sample of blood. The chain combines TRBV6-6 with TRBJ2-7; TRBD2 aligns across 10 bases. The receptor was derived from a man under 40 in good health. The CDR3 loop reads CASSPSGGLHEQYF. Here the CDR3 DNA reads TGTGCCAGCAGTCCTAGCGGGGGCCTCCACGAGCAGTACTTC.